Given below is one TCR beta chain in context. Sequencing used immunoSEQ multiplex PCR; TCRdb keeps in-frame clones, though not all of them. The sample has roughly 92,000 clones, about nine tenths seen once. The data originate from a study of blood T cell repertoires in COVID-19. The V gene lost 4 bases and the J gene lost 5 bases, with 18 bases spanning the gap. Germline lookup yields CDR1 SGHDT and CDR2 YYEEEE. The CDR3 is made up of 15 amino acids. What was sequenced was peripheral blood. V gene TRBV5-6 combines with J gene TRBJ2-5, with D tentatively TRBD1 (6 bases). This clonotype was sampled from a man aged 50-59 years with acute or convalescent COVID-19. The CDR3 protein is CASSDGYRVAETQYF. CDR3 nucleotide sequence: TGTGCCAGCAGCGACGGATACAGGGTGGCGGAGACCCAGTACTTC.